This passage covers 17 T cell receptor beta chains from one sample sequenced in a study of Graves' ophthalmopathy and Graves' hyperthyroidism. RNA transcripts were the source from which TCR beta CDR3 regions were amplified. The first round was an RT-PCR with HTBI primers, and the second round was a multiplex PCR. TCRdb fed the multiplex PCR reads into MiXCR, producing one record per CDR3 protein. Here the sample spans over 200,000 distinct CDR3 sequences, 25% to 35% being singletons. Sequenced material: peripheral blood. The source of these receptors is a middle-aged man with Graves' ophthalmopathy.

V usage is TRBV5-1 and J usage is TRBJ1-2, with D perhaps TRBD1 (6 bases). Germline CDR1 SGHRS, CDR2 YFSETQ. V was shortened by 0 bases and J by 4 bases, with 10 bases between the two germline ends. This CDR3 is built from 14 residues. The CDR3 nucleotides are TGCGCCAGCAGCTTGGAGGCCAGGGGCTATGGCTACACCTTC. Translated: CASSLEARGYGYTF.

This clonotype was seen ten or more times. V and J are TRBV20-1 and TRBJ2-5, with 7 bases identical to TRBD2. This CDR3 contains 14 residues. CDR1 is DFQATT and CDR2 is SNEGSKA in the germline V gene (reference sequence). Trimming at V came to 5 bases and at J to 2 bases, leaving 8 bases not matched to a gene. CDR3: CSAQTSLGQETQYF. The CDR3 region has the DNA TGCAGTGCTCAGACTAGCCTAGGGCAAGAGACCCAGTACTTC.

This clonotype showed up many times. V is TRBV24-1 and J is TRBJ2-5; TRBD1 matches at 7 bases. Germline V gives CDR1 KGHDR, CDR2 SFDVKD. CDR3 length: 15 residues. After removal of 4 bases from V and 2 bases from J, the junction contained 6 bases not matched to a gene. CDR3 DNA sequence: TGTGCCACCAGTGACCCGGGACAGATACAAGAGACCCAGTACTTC. It translates to CATSDPGQIQETQYF.

The chain combines TRBV7-8 with TRBJ2-5, with 13 nucleotides matching TRBD2. The germline gives CDR1 SGHVS, CDR2 FQNEAQ. J lost 2 bases, V lost 4 bases, and 4 bases had no gene match. The CDR3 runs to 16 residues. This CDR3 reads CASSSGLAGSQETQYF. In nucleotides, the CDR3 is TGTGCCAGCAGCTCGGGACTAGCGGGGTCGCAAGAGACCCAGTACTTC.

This clonotype was seen only a few times. A much larger clonotype is one base distant, so this may be a read error. The CDR3, as DNA: TGTGCCAGCAGTTACCCCACGGGGACTAGCGGGGGCGATGAGCAGTACTTC. Protein: CASSYPTGTSGGDEQYF. The chain employs TRBV6-5 and TRBJ2-7; 14 bases fit TRBD2. Trimming took 2 bases from V and 7 from J; bases not matched to a gene: 10. Germline CDR1 MNHEY, CDR2 SVGAGI. This CDR3 is 17 amino acids long.

V is TRBV10-3 and J is TRBJ1-1; D is undetermined. Germline CDR1 is ENHRY and CDR2 is SYGVKD. V gave up 4 bases and J gave up 1 base, with 7 bases separating them. The CDR3 totals 13 residues. Here the CDR3 reads CAISARGNTEAFF. DNA for the CDR3: TGTGCCATCAGTGCACGGGGGAACACTGAAGCTTTCTTT.

The rearrangement uses TRBV6-2 or TRBV6-3 and TRBJ1-1; D may be TRBD1 (6 bases). Germline CDR1 is MNHEY and CDR2 is SVGEGT. With 2 bases removed from V and 7 bases from J, the gap between germline ends came to 14 bases. The CDR3 extends over 14 amino acids. The CDR3 loop is CASSYAGAGIEAFF. Here the CDR3 DNA reads TGTGCCAGCAGTTACGCGGGGGCGGGCATTGAAGCTTTCTTT.

This clonotype was counted at least ten times. J is TRBJ2-4 and V is TRBV20-1; D is possibly TRBD2 (6 bases). The germline V gene encodes CDR1 DFQATT and CDR2 SNEGSKA (reference sequence). This CDR3 spans 16 amino acids. Trimming removed 0 bases from V and 1 base from J, with 13 bases in between. CDR3 sequence: CSARDPVLAAKNIQYF. In nucleotides, the CDR3 is TGCAGTGCTAGAGATCCCGTCCTAGCGGCCAAAAACATTCAGTACTTC.

This chain joins TRBV12-3 or TRBV12-4 and TRBJ2-5, with TRBD2 as a possible D gene (5 bases). This CDR3 comprises 14 residues. Trimming pared 5 bases from V and 5 bases from J, leaving 15 bases between. CDR3 in amino acids: CASSPGGGWETQYF. CDR3 DNA: TGTGCCAGCAGTCCCGGAGGTGGGTGGGAGACCCAGTACTTC.

The chain carries TRBV5-1 and TRBJ1-2; D is possibly TRBD1 (5 bases). There are 15 residues in the CDR3. V was cut by 1 base and J by 8 bases, with 18 bases left in between. The germline gives CDR1 SGHRS, CDR2 YFSETQ. The CDR3 is CASSLWLGADGGYTF. CDR3 coding DNA: TGCGCCAGCAGCTTGTGGCTTGGGGCGGACGGCGGCTACACCTTC. The variable domain in full, completed from reference TRBV5-1 and TRBJ1-2, reads KAGVTQTPRYLIKTRGQQVTLSCSPISGHRSVSWYQQTPGQGLQFLFEYFSETQRNKGNFPGRFSGRQFSNSRSEMNVSTLELGDSALYLCASSLWLGADGGYTFGSGTRLTVV.

This clonotype showed up many times. The J gene is TRBJ2-1, the V gene TRBV20-1; TRBD2 aligns across 9 bases. There are 13 residues in the CDR3. Germline assignment: CDR1 DFQATT and CDR2 SNEGSKA (reference sequence). V was pared by 1 base and J by 5 bases, with 0 bases of the junction left unmatched. This CDR3 is CSARGTSDNEQFF. DNA for the CDR3: TGCAGTGCTAGAGGGACTAGCGACAATGAGCAGTTCTTC.

The V gene is TRBV29-1, the J gene TRBJ2-5; D may match TRBD1 or TRBD2 (5 bases each). Germline V gene sequence: CDR1 SQVTM, CDR2 ANQGSEA. CDR3 length: 13 residues. Trimming stripped 6 bases from V and 0 bases from J, with 11 bases between. CDR3 DNA sequence: TGCAGCGTGGGGGACCCGTACCAAGAGACCCAGTACTTC. It specifies CSVGDPYQETQYF.

This clonotype was found many times. This chain links TRBV28 with TRBJ2-7, with a possible D match to TRBD2 (5 bases). The CDR3 covers 12 residues. V lost 5 bases, J lost 4 bases, and 9 bases lay in between. Germline-derived CDR1 and CDR2 are MDHEN and SYDVKM. Written as DNA, the CDR3 is TGTGCCAGCAGTCAAGGACTTTACGAGCAGTACTTC. It encodes CASSQGLYEQYF.

The chain recombines TRBV6-2 or TRBV6-3 with TRBJ2-7; TRBD2 matches at 11 bases. CDR3 length: 18 residues. Germline lookup yields CDR1 MNHEY and CDR2 SVGEGT. Unmatched junction bases numbered 13, after V lost 5 bases and J lost 1 base. Here the CDR3 reads CASSNGPRLAGTSYEQYF. In DNA form, the CDR3 reads TGTGCCAGCAGTAATGGACCCCGACTAGCGGGGACGTCCTACGAGCAGTACTTC.

This clonotype was seen many times. J is TRBJ2-5 and V is TRBV5-5; perhaps TRBD1 as D (6 bases). The CDR3 has 16 residues. In germline, CDR1 is SGHKS, CDR2 YYEKEE (reference sequence). The V and J ends lost 4 bases and 2 bases respectively, with 18 bases between them. The CDR3 sequence: CASSRRQNTGQETQYF. CDR3 sequence (DNA): TGTGCCAGCAGCCGCCGACAAAATACAGGGCAAGAGACCCAGTACTTC.

This clonotype was found many times. This chain uses TRBV11-1 with TRBJ2-5; the D call may be TRBD1 or TRBD2 (6 bases each). Germline V lookup: CDR1 SGHAT, CDR2 FQDESV (reference sequence). Trimming shortened V by 6 bases and J by 1 base, and 12 bases separated the two germline ends. The CDR3 contains 14 residues. The CDR3 DNA is TGTGCCAGCAGTTTCGGGGGCCCCCAAGAGACCCAGTACTTC. Protein: CASSFGGPQETQYF.

This clonotype has a count of ten or more. This chain connects TRBV10-1 to TRBJ1-1; no firm D call. The germline CDR1 and CDR2 sequences are WNHNN and SYGVQD (reference sequence). The V end lost 5 bases, the J end lost 5 bases, and 12 bases lay between the germline ends. The CDR3 consists of 13 residues. The CDR3 region is CASSRSRGTEAFF. The CDR3 region has the DNA TGCGCCAGCAGTCGTTCCAGAGGAACTGAAGCTTTCTTT.